This TCR beta chain came from a study of T cells in Graves' hyperthyroidism and ophthalmopathy. General study points: Most thyroid clonotypes with frequency above 0.001 were detected in blood.

To note about this clonotype: Its antigen remains unidentified.

J lost 8 bases, V lost 0 bases, and 5 bases had no gene match. The CDR3 consists of 15 residues. Per germline, CDR1 MNHEY and CDR2 SVGAGI. TCR beta CDR3 sequences were amplified from RNA transcripts. The TCR CDR3 was amplified in a first-round RT-PCR using the HTBI primer set. TCRdb re-derived calls from the multiplex PCR reads in MiXCR, one entry per CDR3 protein. The data show 600,000 or so distinct CDR3 sequences, 11% to 15% seen once. Pregnant or lactating patients were excluded, as were those with uncontrolled infection or other autoimmune disease. The genes are TRBV6-5 and TRBJ1-4; 8 bases are a match to TRBD1. The source material was blood. The TCR sequence derives from a woman under 30 with Graves' ophthalmopathy. CDR3 coding DNA: TGTGCCAGCAGTTACTCGCAGGGGGCGCGGGAAAAACTGTTTTTT. This encodes CASSYSQGAREKLFF.